The TCR beta chain described here comes from a study of response to subunit inactivated influenza vaccine. The CDR3 is 16 amino acids. V shed 0 bases and J shed 0 bases, with 12 bases lying between them. Per the germline V gene, CDR1 is LGHNA and CDR2 is YSLEER. TCRdb passed the RT-PCR reads through MiXCR, listing each CDR3 protein once. The repertoire holds approximately 520,000 distinct CDR3 sequences, with 15% to 20% as singletons. Whole-study results and caveats: The authors suggested that every seasonal influenza vaccination recruits few new T cells.

Concerning this clonotype itself: No antigen is known for it.

The chain combines TRBV4-3 with TRBJ2-7; a possible D gene is TRBD2 (7 bases). The sample consisted of CD4+ T cells sorted from PBMCs, taken around 25 months after vaccination. The TCR sequence derives from a man between 50 and 75 years old who received an inactivated influenza vaccine. CDR3 nucleotides: TGCGCCAGCAGCCAAGAGGCCGGGGGGCACTCCTACGAGCAGTACTTC. It yields the protein CASSQEAGGHSYEQYF.